This T cell receptor beta chain was recovered during a study of T cell repertoires in cytomegalovirus infection. The CDR3 consists of 15 residues. Germline CDR1 reads SEHNR; CDR2 reads FQNEAQ (reference sequence). The ends were cut back, 0 bases at V and 6 bases at J, with 14 bases in the middle. TCRdb reprocessed the reads with MiXCR, giving one entry per CDR3 protein. The repertoire has about 180,000 distinct CDR3 sequences, under 15% of them found once; the top ten carry over 25%. This clonotype originated in a human donor in good health (CMV status not recorded). Some clones in this sample may be carry-over from other donors' samples. The sequenced material came from PBMCs. The V and J genes are TRBV7-9 and TRBJ1-2; TRBD1 might be the D (6 bases). The DNA of the CDR3 is TGTGCCAGCAGCTTAGCGGGGGACATTGGAGATGGCTACACCTTC. Protein: CASSLAGDIGDGYTF.